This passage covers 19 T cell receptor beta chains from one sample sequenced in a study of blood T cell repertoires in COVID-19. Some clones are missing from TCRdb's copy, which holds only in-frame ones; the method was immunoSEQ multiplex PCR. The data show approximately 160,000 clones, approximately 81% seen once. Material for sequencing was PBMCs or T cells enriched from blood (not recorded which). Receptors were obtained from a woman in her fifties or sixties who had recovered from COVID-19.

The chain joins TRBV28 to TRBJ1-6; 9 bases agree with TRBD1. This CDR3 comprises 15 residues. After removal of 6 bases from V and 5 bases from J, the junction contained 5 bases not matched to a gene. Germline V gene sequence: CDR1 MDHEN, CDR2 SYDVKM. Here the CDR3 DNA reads TGTGCCAGCAGGCGGGGGGACAGGGATAATTCACCCCTCCACTTT. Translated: CASRRGDRDNSPLHF.

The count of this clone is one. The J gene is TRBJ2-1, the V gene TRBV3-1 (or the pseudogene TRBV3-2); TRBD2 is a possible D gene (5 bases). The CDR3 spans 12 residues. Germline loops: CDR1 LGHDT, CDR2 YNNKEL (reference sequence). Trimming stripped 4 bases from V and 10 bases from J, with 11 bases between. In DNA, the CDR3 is TGTGCCAGCAGCCTCCTCGGGGAGGAGCAGTTCTTC. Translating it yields CASSLLGEEQFF.

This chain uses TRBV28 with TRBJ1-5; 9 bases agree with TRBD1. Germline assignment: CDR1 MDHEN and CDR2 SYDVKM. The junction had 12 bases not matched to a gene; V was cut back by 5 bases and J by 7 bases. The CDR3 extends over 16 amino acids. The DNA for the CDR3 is TGTGCCAGCAGTAAATGGACAGGGGACATAGGACAGCCCCAGCATTTT. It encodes CASSKWTGDIGQPQHF.

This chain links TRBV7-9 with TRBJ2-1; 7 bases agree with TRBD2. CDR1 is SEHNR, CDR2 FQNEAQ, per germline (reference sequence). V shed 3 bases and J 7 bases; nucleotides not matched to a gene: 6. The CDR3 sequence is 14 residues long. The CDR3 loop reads CASSLSTSANEQFF. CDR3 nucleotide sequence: TGTGCCAGCAGCTTGTCAACTAGCGCGAATGAGCAGTTCTTC.

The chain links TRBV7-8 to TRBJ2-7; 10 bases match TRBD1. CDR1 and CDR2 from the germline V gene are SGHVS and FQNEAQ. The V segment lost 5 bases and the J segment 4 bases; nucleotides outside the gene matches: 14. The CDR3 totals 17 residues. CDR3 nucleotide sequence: TGTGCCAGCAGCCCCCCTCCCTACCGGGACAGGGGATACGAGCAGTACTTC. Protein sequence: CASSPPPYRDRGYEQYF. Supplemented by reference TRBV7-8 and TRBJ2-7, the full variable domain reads GAGVSQSPRYKVAKRGQDVALRCDPISGHVSLFWYQQALGQGPEFLTYFQNEAQLDKSGLPSDRFFAERPEGSVSTLKIQRTQQEDSAVYLCASSPPPYRDRGYEQYFGPGTRLTVT.

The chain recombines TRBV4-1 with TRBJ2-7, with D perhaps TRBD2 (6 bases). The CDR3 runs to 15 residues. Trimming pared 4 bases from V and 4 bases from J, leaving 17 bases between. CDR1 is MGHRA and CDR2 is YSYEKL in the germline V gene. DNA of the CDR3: TGCGCCAGCAGCCCCGGGGGTGACAGAAGTTACGAGCAGTACTTC. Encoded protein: CASSPGGDRSYEQYF.

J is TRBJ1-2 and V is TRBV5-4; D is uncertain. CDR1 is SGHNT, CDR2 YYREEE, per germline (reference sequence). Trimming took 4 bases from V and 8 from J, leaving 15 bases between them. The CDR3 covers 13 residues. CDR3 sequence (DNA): TGTGCCAGCAGCCGTTCTAACGGTTGGGGCTACACCTTC. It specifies CASSRSNGWGYTF. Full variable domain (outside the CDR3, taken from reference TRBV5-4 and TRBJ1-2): ETGVTQSPTHLIKTRGQQVTLRCSSQSGHNTVSWYQQALGQGPQFIFQYYREEENGRGNFPPRFSGLQFPNYSSELNVNALELDDSALYLCASSRSNGWGYTFGSGTRLTVV.

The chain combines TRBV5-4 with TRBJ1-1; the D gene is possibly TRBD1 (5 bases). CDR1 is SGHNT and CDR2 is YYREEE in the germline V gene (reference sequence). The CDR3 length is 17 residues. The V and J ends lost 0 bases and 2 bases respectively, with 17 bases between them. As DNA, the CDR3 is TGTGCCAGCAGCTTGGCCGGAGGGACGTTGTCCAACACTGAAGCTTTCTTT. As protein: CASSLAGGTLSNTEAFF.

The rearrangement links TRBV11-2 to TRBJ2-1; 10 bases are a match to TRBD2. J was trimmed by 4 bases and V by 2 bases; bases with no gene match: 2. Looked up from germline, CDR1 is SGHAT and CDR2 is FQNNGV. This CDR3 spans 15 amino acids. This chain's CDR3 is CASSLTTSGYNEQFF. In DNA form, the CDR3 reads TGTGCCAGCAGCTTAACGACTAGCGGGTACAATGAGCAGTTCTTC.

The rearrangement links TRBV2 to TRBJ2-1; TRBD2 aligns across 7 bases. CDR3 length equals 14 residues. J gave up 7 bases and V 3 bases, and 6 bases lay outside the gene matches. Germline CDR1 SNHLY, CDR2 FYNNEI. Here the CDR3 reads CASSDGVSGNEQFF. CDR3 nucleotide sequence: TGTGCCAGCAGTGATGGGGTTAGCGGGAATGAGCAGTTCTTC. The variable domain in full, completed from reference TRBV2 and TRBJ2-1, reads EPEVTQTPSHQVTQMGQEVILRCVPISNHLYFYWYRQILGQKVEFLVSFYNNEISEKSEIFDDQFSVERPDGSNFTLKIRSTKLEDSAMYFCASSDGVSGNEQFFGPGTRLTVL.

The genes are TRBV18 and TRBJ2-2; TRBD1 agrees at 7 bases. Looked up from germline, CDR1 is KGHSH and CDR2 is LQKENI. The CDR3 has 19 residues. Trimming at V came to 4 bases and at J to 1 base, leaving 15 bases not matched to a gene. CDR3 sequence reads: CASSLNRGTGAQNTGELFF. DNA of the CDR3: TGTGCCAGCTCACTTAACCGAGGAACAGGGGCTCAGAACACCGGGGAGCTGTTTTTT.

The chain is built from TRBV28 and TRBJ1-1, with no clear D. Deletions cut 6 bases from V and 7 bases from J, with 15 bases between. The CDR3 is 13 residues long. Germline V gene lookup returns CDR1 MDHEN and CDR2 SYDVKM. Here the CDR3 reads CASSLTTGFEAFF. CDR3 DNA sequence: TGTGCCAGCAGCTTGACTACGGGCTTTGAAGCTTTCTTT.

CDR3 region: CASEERGAGTGELFF. CDR3 sequence (DNA): TGTGCCAGCGAGGAACGGGGGGCTGGCACCGGGGAGCTGTTTTTT. The chain combines TRBV2 with TRBJ2-2; D is possibly TRBD2 (7 bases). The CDR3 has 15 residues. Germline CDR1 SNHLY, CDR2 FYNNEI. V gave up 8 bases and J gave up 4 bases, with 17 bases separating them.

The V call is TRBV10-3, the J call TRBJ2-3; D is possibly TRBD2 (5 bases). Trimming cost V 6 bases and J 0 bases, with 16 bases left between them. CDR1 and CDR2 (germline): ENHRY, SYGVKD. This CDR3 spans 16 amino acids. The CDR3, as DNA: TGTGCCATCAGCTCCACCGCCCCGGGGAGCACAGATACGCAGTATTTT. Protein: CAISSTAPGSTDTQYF.

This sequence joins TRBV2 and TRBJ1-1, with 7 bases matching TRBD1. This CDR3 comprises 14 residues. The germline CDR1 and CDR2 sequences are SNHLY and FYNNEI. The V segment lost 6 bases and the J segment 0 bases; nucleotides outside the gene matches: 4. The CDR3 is CASRYRGMNTEAFF. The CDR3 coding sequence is TGTGCCAGCAGGTACAGGGGAATGAACACTGAAGCTTTCTTT.

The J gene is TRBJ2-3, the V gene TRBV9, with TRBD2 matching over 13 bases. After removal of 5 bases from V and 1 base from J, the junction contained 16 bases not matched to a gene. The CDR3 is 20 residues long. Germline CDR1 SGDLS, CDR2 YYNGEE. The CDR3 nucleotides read TGTGCCAGCAGTGGGGGACTAGCGGGGTCCGCTTTAGGAGGCACAGATACGCAGTATTTT. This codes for CASSGGLAGSALGGTDTQYF. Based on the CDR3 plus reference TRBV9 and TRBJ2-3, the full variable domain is DSGVTQTPKHLITATGQRVTLRCSPRSGDLSVYWYQQSLDQGLQFLIQYYNGEERAKGNILERFSAQQFPDLHSELNLSSLELGDSALYFCASSGGLAGSALGGTDTQYFGPGTRLTVL.

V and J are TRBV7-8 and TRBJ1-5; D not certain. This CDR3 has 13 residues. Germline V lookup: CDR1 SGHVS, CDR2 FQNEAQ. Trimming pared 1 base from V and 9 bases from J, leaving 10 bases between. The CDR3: CASSLDEVRPQHF. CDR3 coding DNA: TGTGCCAGCAGCTTAGATGAGGTGCGGCCCCAGCATTTT.

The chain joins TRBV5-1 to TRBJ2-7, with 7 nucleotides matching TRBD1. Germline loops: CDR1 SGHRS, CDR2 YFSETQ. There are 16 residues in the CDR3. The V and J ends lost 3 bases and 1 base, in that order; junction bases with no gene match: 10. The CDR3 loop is CASSSLDRTDSYEQYF. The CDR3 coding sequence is TGCGCCAGCAGCTCTCTGGACAGGACCGATTCCTACGAGCAGTACTTC.

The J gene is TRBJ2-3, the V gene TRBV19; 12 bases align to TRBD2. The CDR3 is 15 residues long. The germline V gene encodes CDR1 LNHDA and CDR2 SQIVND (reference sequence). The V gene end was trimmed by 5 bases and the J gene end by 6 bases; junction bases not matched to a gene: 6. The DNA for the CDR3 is TGTGCCAGTAGTGCGACTAGCGGGAGCTGGGATACGCAGTATTTT. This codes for CASSATSGSWDTQYF.